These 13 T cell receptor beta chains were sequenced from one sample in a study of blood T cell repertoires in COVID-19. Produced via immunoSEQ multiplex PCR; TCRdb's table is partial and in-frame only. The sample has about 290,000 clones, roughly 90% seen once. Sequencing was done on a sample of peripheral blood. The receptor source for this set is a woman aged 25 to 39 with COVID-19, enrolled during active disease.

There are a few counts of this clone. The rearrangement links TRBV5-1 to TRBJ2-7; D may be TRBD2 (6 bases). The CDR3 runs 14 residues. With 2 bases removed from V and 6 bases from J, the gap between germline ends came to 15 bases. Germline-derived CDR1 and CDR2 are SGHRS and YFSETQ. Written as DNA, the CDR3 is TGCGCCAGCAGCTTAGGCGGGGAAGGGCGCGAGCAGTACTTC. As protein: CASSLGGEGREQYF.

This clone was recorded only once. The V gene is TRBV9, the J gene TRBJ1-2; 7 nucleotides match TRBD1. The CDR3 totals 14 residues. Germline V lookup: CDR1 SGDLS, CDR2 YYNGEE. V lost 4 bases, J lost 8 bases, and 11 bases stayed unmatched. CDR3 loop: CASSSSGQSRGYTF. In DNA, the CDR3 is TGTGCCAGCAGCTCCTCGGGACAGTCTAGGGGCTACACCTTC.

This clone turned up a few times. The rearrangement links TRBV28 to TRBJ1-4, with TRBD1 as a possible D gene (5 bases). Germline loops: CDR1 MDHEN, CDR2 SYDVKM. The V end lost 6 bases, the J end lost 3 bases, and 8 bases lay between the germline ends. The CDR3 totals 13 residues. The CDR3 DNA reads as TGTGCCAGCAGGACAGCCCCTAATGAAAAACTGTTTTTT. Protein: CASRTAPNEKLFF.

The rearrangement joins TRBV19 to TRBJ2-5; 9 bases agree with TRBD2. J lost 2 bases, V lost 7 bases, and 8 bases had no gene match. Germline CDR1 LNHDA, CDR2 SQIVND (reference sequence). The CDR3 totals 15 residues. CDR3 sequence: CASTAGRGGQETQYF. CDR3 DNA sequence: TGTGCCAGTACGGCGGGGCGGGGGGGACAAGAGACCCAGTACTTC.

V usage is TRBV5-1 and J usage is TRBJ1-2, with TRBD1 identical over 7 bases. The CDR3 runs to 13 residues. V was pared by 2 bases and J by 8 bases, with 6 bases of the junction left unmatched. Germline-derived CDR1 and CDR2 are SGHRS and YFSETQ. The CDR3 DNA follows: TGCGCCAGCAGCTTCGGACAGGTGGAAGGCTACACCTTC. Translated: CASSFGQVEGYTF.

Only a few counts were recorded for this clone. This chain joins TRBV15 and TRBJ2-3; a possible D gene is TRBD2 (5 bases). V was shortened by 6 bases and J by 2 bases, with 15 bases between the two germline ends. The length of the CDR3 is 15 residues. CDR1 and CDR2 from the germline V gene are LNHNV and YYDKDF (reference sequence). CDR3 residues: CATRVPGSNTDTQYF. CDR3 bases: TGTGCCACCAGGGTCCCGGGGTCGAACACAGATACGCAGTATTTT.

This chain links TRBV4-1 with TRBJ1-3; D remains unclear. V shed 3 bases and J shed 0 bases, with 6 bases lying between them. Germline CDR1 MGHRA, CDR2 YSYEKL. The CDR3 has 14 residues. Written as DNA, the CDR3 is TGCGCCAGCAGCCACTCCGGCTCTGGAAACACCATATATTTT. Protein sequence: CASSHSGSGNTIYF.

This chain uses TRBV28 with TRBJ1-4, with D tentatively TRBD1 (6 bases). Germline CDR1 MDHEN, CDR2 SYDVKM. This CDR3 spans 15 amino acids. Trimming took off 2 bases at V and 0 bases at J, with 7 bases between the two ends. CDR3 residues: CASSLGGSTNEKLFF. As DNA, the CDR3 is TGTGCCAGCAGTTTAGGGGGCTCAACTAATGAAAAACTGTTTTTT.

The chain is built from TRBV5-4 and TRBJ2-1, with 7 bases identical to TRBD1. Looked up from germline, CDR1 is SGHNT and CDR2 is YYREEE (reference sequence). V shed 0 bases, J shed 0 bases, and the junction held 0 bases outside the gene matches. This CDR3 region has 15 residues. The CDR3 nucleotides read TGTGCCAGCAGCTTGGAGGGGGCCTCCTACAATGAGCAGTTCTTC. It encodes CASSLEGASYNEQFF.

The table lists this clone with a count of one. The CDR3 is CATSRGRDYLDNEQFF. In DNA form, the CDR3 reads TGTGCCACCAGCAGAGGGAGGGACTATTTGGACAATGAGCAGTTCTTC. The rearrangement uses TRBV15 and TRBJ2-1, with 7 bases that match TRBD2. Per germline, CDR1 LNHNV and CDR2 YYDKDF (reference sequence). The J segment lost 5 bases and the V segment lost 1 base, leaving 8 bases of the junction unmatched. This CDR3 region has 16 residues.

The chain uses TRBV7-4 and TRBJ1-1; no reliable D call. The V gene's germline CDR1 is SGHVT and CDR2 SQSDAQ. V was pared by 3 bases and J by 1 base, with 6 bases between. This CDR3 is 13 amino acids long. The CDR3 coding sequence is TGTGCCAGCAGCTTGGGAGAGAACACTGAAGCTTTCTTT. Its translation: CASSLGENTEAFF. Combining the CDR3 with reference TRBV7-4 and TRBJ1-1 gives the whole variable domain GAGVSQSPRYKVAKRGRDVALRCDSISGHVTLYWYRQTLGQGSEVLTYSQSDAQRDKSGRPSGRFSAERPERSVSTLKIQRTEQGDSAVYLCASSLGENTEAFFGQGTRLTVV.

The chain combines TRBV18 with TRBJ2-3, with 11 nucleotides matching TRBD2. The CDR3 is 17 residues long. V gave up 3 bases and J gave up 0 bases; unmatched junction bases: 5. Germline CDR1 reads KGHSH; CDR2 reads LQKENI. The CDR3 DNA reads TGTGCCAGCTCACCTATGACTAGCGGGGCTAGCACAGATACGCAGTATTTT. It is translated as CASSPMTSGASTDTQYF.

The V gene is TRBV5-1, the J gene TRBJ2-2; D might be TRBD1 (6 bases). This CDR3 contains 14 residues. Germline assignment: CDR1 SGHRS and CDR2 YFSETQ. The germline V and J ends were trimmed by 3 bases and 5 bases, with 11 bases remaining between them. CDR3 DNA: TGCGCCAGCAGCTACACCCAGGGGACCGGGGAGCTGTTTTTT. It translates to CASSYTQGTGELFF.